Shown below are 17 T cell receptor beta chains from a single sample sequenced in a study of cytomegalovirus exposure and HLA in healthy donors. PCR used 60 Vbeta primers and 13 Jbeta primers. Data came from immunoSEQ multiplex PCR; TCRdb stores just in-frame clones and leaves some out. The sample lists roughly 180,000 clones; 78% were seen once. The sequenced sample was PBMCs. These receptors were collected from a female donor in good health and CMV-seronegative.

This clone turned up a few times. V gene TRBV6-6 combines with J gene TRBJ1-1, with D possibly being TRBD1 (6 bases). V lost 5 bases, J lost 4 bases, and 11 bases lay in between. The germline V gene has CDR1 MNHNY and CDR2 SVGAGI (reference sequence). The CDR3 extends over 13 amino acids. The DNA for the CDR3 is TGTGCCAGCAGTAACAGGGACGGCACTGAAGCTTTCTTT. It yields the protein CASSNRDGTEAFF.

V is TRBV2 and J is TRBJ2-2, with D possibly being TRBD1 (5 bases). Between the trimmed V and J ends, which lost 1 base and 4 bases, there was a span of 13 bases. There are 16 residues in the CDR3. Looked up from germline, CDR1 is SNHLY and CDR2 is FYNNEI. Written as DNA, the CDR3 is TGTGCCAGCAGTGAAGAGGGGATAGGGGTCACCGGGGAGCTGTTTTTT. Translating gives CASSEEGIGVTGELFF. Together with reference TRBV2 and TRBJ2-2, the CDR3 gives the full variable domain: EPEVTQTPSHQVTQMGQEVILRCVPISNHLYFYWYRQILGQKVEFLVSFYNNEISEKSEIFDDQFSVERPDGSNFTLKIRSTKLEDSAMYFCASSEEGIGVTGELFFGEGSRLTVL.

This rearrangement joins TRBV9 to TRBJ1-3; D remains ambiguous. The V end lost 3 bases, the J end lost 0 bases, and 10 bases lay between the germline ends. Germline CDR1 is SGDLS and CDR2 is YYNGEE. CDR3 length: 15 amino acids. CDR3 residues: CASSDRANSGNTIYF. For the CDR3, the DNA is TGTGCCAGCAGCGACAGAGCTAACTCTGGAAACACCATATATTTT.

The chain joins TRBV5-1 to TRBJ2-2; 9 nucleotides align to TRBD2. The V segment lost 5 bases and the J segment 4 bases; nucleotides outside the gene matches: 3. The length of the CDR3 is 14 residues. Looked up from germline, CDR1 is SGHRS and CDR2 is YFSETQ. As DNA, the CDR3 is TGCGCCAGCAGGCCAGCGGGAGGCACCGGGGAGCTGTTTTTT. It specifies CASRPAGGTGELFF. Drawing the rest from reference TRBV5-1 and TRBJ2-2, the complete variable domain is KAGVTQTPRYLIKTRGQQVTLSCSPISGHRSVSWYQQTPGQGLQFLFEYFSETQRNKGNFPGRFSGRQFSNSRSEMNVSTLELGDSALYLCASRPAGGTGELFFGEGSRLTVL.

This clone was counted a few times. The sample carries other DNA sequences with the same CDR3. V gene TRBV15 combines with J gene TRBJ1-5; 8 bases line up with TRBD1. Trimming took 3 bases from V and 5 from J; bases not matched to a gene: 0. Germline V gene data show CDR1 as LNHNV and CDR2 as YYDKDF (reference sequence). This CDR3 region has 13 residues. CDR3 sequence (DNA): TGTGCCACCAGCAGGGACAGGGATCAGCCCCAGCATTTT. This encodes CATSRDRDQPQHF.

V and J are TRBV28 and TRBJ2-2; 14 nucleotides match TRBD2. Germline values: CDR1 MDHEN, CDR2 SYDVKM. CDR3 length: 22 amino acids. J gave up 4 bases and V 4 bases, and 20 bases lay outside the gene matches. In DNA, the CDR3 is TGTGCCAGCAGTTCTAAAGCCCTCGCCCCCGGGACTAGCGGGAGACCCACCGGGGAGCTGTTTTTT. It is translated as CASSSKALAPGTSGRPTGELFF.

The gene calls are TRBV19 and TRBJ1-2; tentative D call: TRBD1 (5 bases). The CDR3 is made up of 13 amino acids. Germline loops: CDR1 LNHDA, CDR2 SQIVND (reference sequence). V was pared by 7 bases and J by 7 bases, with 16 bases between. The CDR3 is CASTLPGRGGYTF. The CDR3 DNA follows: TGTGCCAGTACTTTACCAGGGCGTGGTGGCTACACCTTC.

This chain links TRBV14 with TRBJ2-1, with a weak D call TRBD1 (6 bases). The CDR3 length is 18 residues. V was shortened by 3 bases and J by 1 base, with 19 bases between the two germline ends. The germline gives CDR1 SGHDN, CDR2 FVKESK. DNA for the CDR3: TGTGCCAGCAGCCACCCACTCACACAGGGCCAATCCTACAATGAGCAGTTCTTC. This translates into CASSHPLTQGQSYNEQFF.

The rearrangement uses TRBV9 and TRBJ2-5, with no clear D. The DNA end is a closer match to TRBJ2-7, so the J assignment may be wrong. Germline V gene data show CDR1 as SGDLS and CDR2 as YYNGEE. The CDR3 runs 14 residues. Here the CDR3 reads CASSVGSFPYEQYF. The DNA of the CDR3 is TGTGCCAGCAGCGTAGGGTCCTTCCCCTACGAGCAGTACTTC.

CDR3 region: CASSQEPAGGHGNEQFF. In DNA form, the CDR3 reads TGTGCCAGCAGCCAAGAGCCAGCGGGGGGTCATGGAAATGAGCAGTTCTTC. V usage is TRBV4-2 and J usage is TRBJ2-1; TRBD2 matches at 9 bases. In germline, CDR1 is LGHNA, CDR2 YNFKEQ. With V trimmed by 0 bases and J by 7 bases, 10 bases remained unmatched. This CDR3 spans 17 amino acids.

This clone has a handful of counts. The genes are TRBV6-5 and TRBJ2-2; D unclear. Trimming shortened V by 7 bases and J by 7 bases, and 16 bases separated the two germline ends. Germline loops: CDR1 MNHEY, CDR2 SVGAGI. The CDR3 runs to 14 residues. The DNA for the CDR3 is TGTGCCAGCACATTTGCTGGCTCTAGCGGGGAGCTGTTTTTT. Amino acid sequence: CASTFAGSSGELFF.

This chain links TRBV30 with TRBJ2-1; 11 bases map to TRBD1. CDR1 and CDR2 from the germline V gene are GTSNPN and SVGIG (reference sequence). Trimming took 2 bases from V and 6 from J; bases not matched to a gene: 3. The CDR3 spans 14 residues. The CDR3 here is CAWSLGTGGNEQFF. Written as DNA, the CDR3 is TGTGCCTGGAGTCTGGGGACAGGGGGCAATGAGCAGTTCTTC.

CDR3: CASSPIPGAGTDTQYF. As DNA, the CDR3 is TGTGCCAGCTCACCAATTCCGGGAGCGGGTACAGATACGCAGTATTTT. The chain carries TRBV18 and TRBJ2-3; possibly TRBD2 for D (6 bases). V lost 2 bases and J lost 3, with 15 bases in between. The CDR3 length is 16 residues. CDR1 and CDR2 from the germline V gene are KGHSH and LQKENI.

This rearrangement joins TRBV9 to TRBJ2-1; TRBD2 might be the D (5 bases). Germline V lookup: CDR1 SGDLS, CDR2 YYNGEE. The CDR3 contains 14 residues. The V end lost 1 base, the J end lost 6 bases, and 11 bases lay between the germline ends. CDR3: CASSVFGVGNEQFF. CDR3 coding DNA: TGTGCCAGCAGCGTATTCGGGGTAGGCAATGAGCAGTTCTTC. Combining the CDR3 with reference TRBV9 and TRBJ2-1 gives the whole variable domain DSGVTQTPKHLITATGQRVTLRCSPRSGDLSVYWYQQSLDQGLQFLIQYYNGEERAKGNILERFSAQQFPDLHSELNLSSLELGDSALYFCASSVFGVGNEQFFGPGTRLTVL.

The chain uses TRBV9 and TRBJ2-1, with 7 bases fitting TRBD2. The germline V gene encodes CDR1 SGDLS and CDR2 YYNGEE. Trimming at V came to 0 bases and at J to 9 bases, leaving 9 bases not matched to a gene. This CDR3 has 15 residues. CDR3: CASSVAGRESGEQFF. The CDR3 DNA reads as TGTGCCAGCAGCGTAGCCGGGCGGGAGTCGGGTGAGCAGTTCTTC.

V usage is TRBV4-1 and J usage is TRBJ2-7; D unresolved. The germline V gene encodes CDR1 MGHRA and CDR2 YSYEKL. Between the trimmed V and J ends, which lost 0 bases and 5 bases, there was a span of 11 bases. This CDR3 comprises 14 residues. CDR3 amino acids: CASSQELVSNEQYF. The CDR3 nucleotides read TGCGCCAGCAGCCAAGAGCTAGTGTCTAACGAGCAGTACTTC.

This clone was seen a handful of times. The V call is TRBV2, the J call TRBJ2-2, with 13 bases that match TRBD2. Germline V CDR1 and CDR2: SNHLY, FYNNEI. The ends lost 6 bases at V and 7 bases at J; junction bases unmatched: 11. CDR3 length: 17 amino acids. The CDR3 bases are TGTGCCAGCAGGTCACTAGCGGGGGGGACGGCTGGCGGGGAGCTGTTTTTT. Amino acids: CASRSLAGGTAGGELFF.